This TCR beta chain appears in the sequencing data of a study of human T cells and chemical hapten exposure. At the level of the study: Per-sample TCR yield variability stemmed mainly from small pooled library volume differences.

This clonotype was detected a few times. The antigen is undetermined. Time point reported: patch test 3, about 24 weeks after DPC sensitization. Treatment specified: therapeutic diphenylcyclopropenone sensitization with weekly scalp DPC. The study's findings and limits: Relative to controls, expanded TCRs formed significantly more large CDR3 similarity clusters.

Germline V CDR1 and CDR2: SGHNT, YYREEE (reference sequence). The CDR3 runs 16 residues. With 0 bases clipped from V and 4 bases from J, the junction kept 3 bases outside the gene matches. TCRdb recomputed calls from the RACE reads with MiXCR, one row per CDR3 protein. Altogether 50,000 to 75,000 distinct CDR3 sequences are present, around 10% being singletons, with the ten largest covering more than 2%. This chain connects TRBV5-4 to TRBJ2-1, with 11 bases that match TRBD2. The source material was whole blood, sampled in connection with sensitization to the hapten diphenylcyclopropenone (DPC). This receptor was obtained from a woman aged 30 to 39 with alopecia areata. Some clones in this sample may be carry-over from other donors' samples. The CDR3 coding sequence is TGTGCCAGCAGCTTGGCGACTAGCGGGAAGTACAATGAGCAGTTCTTC. Translating gives CASSLATSGKYNEQFF.